A single sample is the source of the 4 T cell receptor beta chains below, sequenced in a study of a mutant IDH1 vaccine in newly diagnosed glioma. Clones were sequenced by immunoSEQ multiplex PCR, and TCRdb holds only the in-frame ones, with some missing. The data hold about 20,000 clones, with about four fifths observed a single time. As for time point: week 23, last vaccination. Doses consisted of 300 ug of mutant IDH1 20-mer peptide each, paired with topical imiquimod. No antigen has been identified for these receptors. The sequencing here drew on PBMCs, taken from a glioma patient whose treatment included an IDH1 peptide vaccine. All receptors come from a man under 40 with glioma.

This chain uses TRBV5-1 with TRBJ2-3; D unclear. With 0 bases removed from V and 1 base from J, the gap between germline ends came to 3 bases. CDR3 size: 13 residues. Germline V lookup: CDR1 SGHRS, CDR2 YFSETQ. CDR3 loop: CASSLEGTDTQYF. CDR3 nucleotides: TGCGCCAGCAGCTTGGAGGGCACAGATACGCAGTATTTT.

The chain employs TRBV15 and TRBJ2-7, with 7 positions matching TRBD2. This CDR3 comprises 16 residues. Germline-derived CDR1 and CDR2 are LNHNV and YYDKDF (reference sequence). The V and J ends lost 0 bases and 1 base, in that order; junction bases with no gene match: 6. CDR3 in amino acids: CATSRDTAGASYEQYF. The DNA for the CDR3 is TGTGCCACCAGCAGAGATACGGCGGGAGCGTCCTACGAGCAGTACTTC. Full variable domain (rest looked up from reference TRBV15 and TRBJ2-7): DAMVIQNPRYQVTQFGKPVTLSCSQTLNHNVMYWYQQKSSQAPKLLFHYYDKDFNNEADTPDNFQSRRPNTSFCFLDIRSPGLGDTAMYLCATSRDTAGASYEQYFGPGTRLTVT.

The rearrangement joins TRBV4-2 to TRBJ2-2; tentatively, D is TRBD2 (5 bases). Germline CDR1 reads LGHNA; CDR2 reads YNFKEQ. The length of the CDR3 is 15 residues. Trimming stripped 0 bases from V and 5 bases from J, with 10 bases between. CDR3 protein: CASSQDGIWTGELFF. The CDR3 DNA reads TGTGCCAGCAGCCAAGACGGGATATGGACCGGGGAGCTGTTTTTT.

The rearrangement uses TRBV18 and TRBJ2-7; D call uncertain. Trimming took 2 bases from V and 1 from J, leaving 12 bases between them. The germline V gene has CDR1 KGHSH and CDR2 LQKENI. The CDR3 spans 15 residues. The CDR3 sequence is CASSPRQALSYEQYF. In nucleotides, the CDR3 is TGTGCCAGCTCACCAAGGCAGGCCCTTTCCTACGAGCAGTACTTC.